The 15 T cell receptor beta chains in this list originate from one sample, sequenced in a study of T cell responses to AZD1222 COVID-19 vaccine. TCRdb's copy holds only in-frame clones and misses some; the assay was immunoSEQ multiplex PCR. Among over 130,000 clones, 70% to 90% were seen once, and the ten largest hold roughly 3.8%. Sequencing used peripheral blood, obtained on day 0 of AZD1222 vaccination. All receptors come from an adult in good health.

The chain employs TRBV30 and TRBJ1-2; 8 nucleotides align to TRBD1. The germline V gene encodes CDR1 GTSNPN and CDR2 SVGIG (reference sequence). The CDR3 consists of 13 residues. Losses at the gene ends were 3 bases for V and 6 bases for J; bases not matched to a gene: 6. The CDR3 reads CAWSGDRGHGYTF. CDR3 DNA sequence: TGTGCCTGGAGCGGTGACAGGGGCCATGGCTACACCTTC.

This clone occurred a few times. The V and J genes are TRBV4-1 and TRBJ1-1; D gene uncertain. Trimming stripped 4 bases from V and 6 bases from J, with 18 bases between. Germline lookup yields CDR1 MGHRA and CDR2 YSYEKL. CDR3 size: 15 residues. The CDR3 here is CASSLQRALIAEAFF. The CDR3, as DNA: TGCGCCAGCAGCCTTCAAAGGGCACTTATCGCTGAAGCTTTCTTT.

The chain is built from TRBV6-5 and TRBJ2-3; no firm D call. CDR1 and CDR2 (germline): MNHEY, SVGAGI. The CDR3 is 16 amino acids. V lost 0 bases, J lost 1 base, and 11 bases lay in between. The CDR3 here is CASSYSMWDRTDTQYF. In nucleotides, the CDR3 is TGTGCCAGCAGTTACTCGATGTGGGATCGCACAGATACGCAGTATTTT.

The CDR3 sequence: CASNPTGRGLRNTEAFF. CDR3 coding DNA: TGTGCCAGTAACCCCACAGGCAGGGGGCTAAGGAACACTGAAGCTTTCTTT. The chain employs TRBV19 and TRBJ1-1, with TRBD1 identical over 8 bases. This CDR3 contains 17 residues. CDR1 LNHDA and CDR2 SQIVND come from the germline V gene (reference sequence). With V trimmed by 7 bases and J by 1 base, 14 bases remained unmatched.

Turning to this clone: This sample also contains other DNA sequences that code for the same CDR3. The DNA for the CDR3 is TGTGCCAGCAGTCCTACAGGGTACGAGCAGTACTTC. It translates to CASSPTGYEQYF. This sequence joins TRBV12-3 or TRBV12-4 and TRBJ2-7, with TRBD1 as a possible D gene (6 bases). The CDR3 has 12 amino acids. V lost 5 bases and J 4 bases, leaving 9 bases between the germline ends.

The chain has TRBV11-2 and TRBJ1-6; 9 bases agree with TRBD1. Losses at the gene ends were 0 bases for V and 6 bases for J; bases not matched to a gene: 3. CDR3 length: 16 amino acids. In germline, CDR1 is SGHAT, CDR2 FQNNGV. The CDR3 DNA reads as TGTGCCAGCAGCTTAGAAGGACAGGGGTCTAATTCACCCCTCCACTTT. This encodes CASSLEGQGSNSPLHF.

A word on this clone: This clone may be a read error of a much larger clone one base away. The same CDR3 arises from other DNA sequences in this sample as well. The CDR3 spells CASSDSTSGSNEQFF. The CDR3 nucleotides are TGTGCCAGCAGTGACTCAACTAGCGGGAGCAATGAGCAGTTCTTC. The rearrangement links TRBV6-4 to TRBJ2-1; 11 bases fit TRBD2. J lost 6 bases, V lost 0 bases, and 1 base had no gene match. Germline loops: CDR1 MRHNA, CDR2 SNTAGT. The length of the CDR3 is 15 residues.

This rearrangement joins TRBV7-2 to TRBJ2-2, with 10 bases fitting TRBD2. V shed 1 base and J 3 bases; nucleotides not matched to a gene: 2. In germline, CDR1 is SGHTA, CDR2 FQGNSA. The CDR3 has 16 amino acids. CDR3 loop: CASSLGTSGHTGELFF. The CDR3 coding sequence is TGTGCCAGCAGCTTAGGGACTAGCGGACACACCGGGGAGCTGTTTTTT.

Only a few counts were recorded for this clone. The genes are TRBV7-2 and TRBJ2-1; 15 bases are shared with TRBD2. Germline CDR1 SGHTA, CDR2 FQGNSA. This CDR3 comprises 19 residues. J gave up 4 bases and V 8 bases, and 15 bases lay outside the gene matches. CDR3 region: CASYPVGTSGRTRYNEQFF. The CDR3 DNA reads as TGTGCCAGCTACCCAGTTGGGACTAGCGGGAGGACAAGATACAATGAGCAGTTCTTC.

The DNA of the CDR3 is TGTGCCAGCAGGCTAGCGGGGAATGGTCAGCCCCAGCATTTT. Its translation is CASRLAGNGQPQHF. V and J are TRBV7-2 and TRBJ1-5; D not certain. In germline, CDR1 is SGHTA, CDR2 FQGNSA. V lost 6 bases to trimming and J lost 6 bases, with 15 bases between them. The CDR3 is made up of 14 amino acids. The entire variable domain, with the rest obtained from reference TRBV7-2 and TRBJ1-5, is as follows: GAGVSQSPSNKVTEKGKDVELRCDPISGHTALYWYRQSLGQGLEFLIYFQGNSAPDKSGLPSDRFSAERTGGSVSTLTIQRTQQEDSAVYLCASRLAGNGQPQHFGDGTRLSIL.

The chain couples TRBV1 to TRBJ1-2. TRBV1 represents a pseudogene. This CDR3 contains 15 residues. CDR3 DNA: TGCACCAGCAGCCAAGATGGCGGGACCCTACGAGGCTACACCTTC. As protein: CTSSQDGGTLRGYTF.

CDR3 nucleotide sequence: TGTGCCAGCAGCCCCTCCTCGGGGCTCGAAGCTTTCTTT. Protein product: CASSPSSGLEAFF. The chain links TRBV11-2 to TRBJ1-1; D is perhaps TRBD1 (5 bases). Trimming shortened V by 5 bases and J by 8 bases, and 15 bases separated the two germline ends. This CDR3 is built from 13 residues. Per the germline V gene, CDR1 is SGHAT and CDR2 is FQNNGV.

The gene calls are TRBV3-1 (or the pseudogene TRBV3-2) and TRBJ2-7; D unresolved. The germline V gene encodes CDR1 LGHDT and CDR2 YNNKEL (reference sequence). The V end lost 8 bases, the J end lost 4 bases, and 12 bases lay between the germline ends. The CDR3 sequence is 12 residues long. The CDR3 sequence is CASVDSKYEQYF. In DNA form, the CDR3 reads TGTGCCAGCGTTGATAGCAAGTACGAGCAGTACTTC.

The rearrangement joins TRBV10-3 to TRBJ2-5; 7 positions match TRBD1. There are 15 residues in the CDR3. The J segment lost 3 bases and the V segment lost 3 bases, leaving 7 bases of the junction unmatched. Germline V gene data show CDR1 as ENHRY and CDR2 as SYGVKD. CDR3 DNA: TGTGCCATCAGTGATTCGACAGGGTCTAAAGAGACCCAGTACTTC. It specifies CAISDSTGSKETQYF.

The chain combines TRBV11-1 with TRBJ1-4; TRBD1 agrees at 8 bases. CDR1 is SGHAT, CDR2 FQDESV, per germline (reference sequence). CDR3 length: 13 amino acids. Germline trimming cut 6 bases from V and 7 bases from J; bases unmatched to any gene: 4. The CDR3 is CASSYDRGEKLFF. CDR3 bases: TGTGCCAGCAGTTACGACAGGGGTGAAAAACTGTTTTTT.